These T cell receptor beta chains were read from a single sample in a study of cytomegalovirus exposure and HLA in healthy donors. The assay was immunoSEQ multiplex PCR, and TCRdb's table has in-frame clones only and misses some. The sample shows about 150,000 clones, around 84% of them seen only once. The sample taken for sequencing was PBMCs. The receptors were gathered from a boy between 2 and 10 years old in good health and CMV-seronegative. CDR3s leave out the opening cysteine and the closing phenylalanine or tryptophan. The D gene is left open where the match is weak.

J | V | D | CDR3
TRBJ2-3 | TRBV4-3 | . | ASSQGSLGAVDTQY
TRBJ2-5 | TRBV4-2 | . | ASSPQGRQETQY
TRBJ1-1 | TRBV6-6 | . | ASGSTYIEAF
TRBJ1-1 | TRBV19 | TRBD1 | ATLGDRASTEAF
TRBJ2-3 | TRBV28 | TRBD1 | ASMSTGQADTQY
TRBJ2-7 | TRBV7-2 | TRBD1 | ASSFYRGLYEQY
TRBJ1-1 | TRBV10-3 | . | AISEQGIVAF
TRBJ2-1 | TRBV7-9 | TRBD2 | ASSTSGRSVKEQF
TRBJ1-5 | TRBV28 | . | ASCGPRGPQH
TRBJ1-6 | TRBV11-2 | TRBD1 | ASSLYGPGQHNSPLH